Sequencing of this TCR beta chain was carried out in a study of PD-1 blockade in classical Hodgkin lymphoma. Trimming shortened V by 3 bases and J by 7 bases, and 9 bases separated the two germline ends. The CDR3 loop spans 13 amino acids. Germline V gene lookup returns CDR1 SGHTA and CDR2 FQGTGA. Time point denoted: cycle 4 day 1 (C4D1), after 5 to 7 weeks of nivolumab. Every patient relapsed after autologous stem cell transplantation, and brentuximab vedotin exposure varied. Data came from immunoSEQ multiplex PCR; TCRdb stores just in-frame clones and leaves some out. This sample yields about 20,000 clones, of which 80% are seen a single time; about 7.2% belongs to the top ten.

This chain links TRBV7-3 with TRBJ1-4; tentatively, D is TRBD1 (5 bases). The sequences come from peripheral blood mononuclear cells (PBMCs), collected before the fourth cycle of nivolumab. The receptor was derived from a human donor with classical Hodgkin lymphoma. The DNA for the CDR3 is TGTGCCAGCAGCTTGGGGGTCGGTGAAAAACTGTTTTTT. The encoded protein is CASSLGVGEKLFF. Looking up the rest from reference TRBV7-3 and TRBJ1-4 gives the full variable domain: GAGVSQTPSNKVTEKGKYVELRCDPISGHTALYWYRQSLGQGPEFLIYFQGTGAADDSGLPNDRFFAVRPEGSVSTLKIQRTERGDSAVYLCASSLGVGEKLFFGSGTQLSVL.